This entry concerns a single T cell receptor beta chain. TCRdb keeps only in-frame clones here, not all; method: immunoSEQ multiplex PCR. The sample lists around 80,000 clones, about nine tenths seen once, with 17% in the top ten. These data come from a study of control samples from healthy donors and cancer patients. Trimming removed 5 bases from V and 1 base from J, with 8 bases in between. This CDR3 has 13 residues. CDR1 and CDR2 (germline): SEHNR, FQNEAQ (reference sequence). This chain uses TRBV7-9 with TRBJ1-1; TRBD1 is a possible D gene (6 bases). Sequencing input: blood. The TCR originated in a man aged 45-65 years in good health. The CDR3 protein is CASSPTGNTEAFF. CDR3 DNA: TGTGCCAGCAGCCCGACAGGGAACACTGAAGCTTTCTTT.